The 22 T cell receptor beta chains below come from one sample, sequenced in a study of cytomegalovirus exposure and HLA in healthy donors. The PCR employed 60 Vbeta primers together with 13 Jbeta primers. Sequencing was performed with immunoSEQ multiplex PCR; in TCRdb, only in-frame clones are kept and a portion is missing. This sample has roughly 150,000 clones; just under 80% occur once, and the top ten carry 7%. Input material: PBMCs. The receptors derive from a woman aged 40 to 49 in good health and CMV-seropositive.

About this clone: At the DNA level, this CDR3 is encoded by other sequences in the same sample as well. The rearrangement links TRBV10-3 to TRBJ2-3; TRBD2 aligns across 7 bases. Trimming cost V 8 bases and J 1 base; bases outside gene matches: 0. This CDR3 is built from 12 residues. The germline V gene encodes CDR1 ENHRY and CDR2 SYGVKD. CDR3 bases: TGTGCCATCGGGGGGGGCACAGATACGCAGTATTTT. Translation gives CAIGGGTDTQYF.

This clone was counted a few times. This rearrangement joins TRBV6-1 to TRBJ1-1; no definite D call. With 8 bases removed from V and 8 bases from J, the gap between germline ends came to 12 bases. Germline-derived CDR1 and CDR2 are MNHNS and SASEGT. This CDR3 contains 11 residues. In DNA, the CDR3 is TGTGCCAGCGACCGAGGAGCCGAAGCTTTCTTT. Translating gives CASDRGAEAFF.

The table lists this clone with a few counts. This sequence joins TRBV6-1 and TRBJ2-3; 7 positions match TRBD2. CDR3 length equals 15 residues. Germline loops: CDR1 MNHNS, CDR2 SASEGT. Trimming cost V 2 bases and J 8 bases; bases outside gene matches: 10. CDR3 sequence (DNA): TGTGCCAGCAGTGAATTGGGCGGGGGTCCAGGTACGCAGTATTTT. As protein: CASSELGGGPGTQYF.

This chain joins TRBV30 and TRBJ1-2, with 7 bases matching TRBD1. V lost 2 bases, J lost 4 bases, and 13 bases stayed unmatched. CDR1 GTSNPN and CDR2 SVGIG come from the germline V gene (reference sequence). The CDR3 contains 16 residues. DNA for the CDR3: TGTGCCTGGAGTATCAACTCAGGGGGAAGAGGCTATGGCTACACCTTC. The encoded protein is CAWSINSGGRGYGYTF.

The chain couples TRBV27 to TRBJ1-1; unclear D gene. Germline CDR1 is MNHEY and CDR2 is SMNVEV (reference sequence). This CDR3 contains 14 residues. V lost 6 bases to trimming and J lost 0 bases, with 11 bases between them. In DNA form, the CDR3 reads TGTGCCAGCAGCATACAGAGAATGAACACTGAAGCTTTCTTT. Amino acid sequence: CASSIQRMNTEAFF.

This rearrangement joins TRBV5-1 to TRBJ1-1, with D unclear. Between the trimmed V and J ends, which lost 4 bases and 3 bases, there was a span of 16 bases. This CDR3 region has 15 residues. The germline V gene has CDR1 SGHRS and CDR2 YFSETQ. CDR3 region: CASSLPGGRDTEAFF. The CDR3 bases are TGCGCCAGCAGCCTGCCGGGAGGGCGAGACACTGAAGCTTTCTTT. Using reference TRBV5-1 and TRBJ1-1 for the parts outside the CDR3, the full variable domain is KAGVTQTPRYLIKTRGQQVTLSCSPISGHRSVSWYQQTPGQGLQFLFEYFSETQRNKGNFPGRFSGRQFSNSRSEMNVSTLELGDSALYLCASSLPGGRDTEAFFGQGTRLTVV.

This clone was recorded once. V and J are TRBV19 and TRBJ1-1, with D uncertain. CDR3 length: 12 residues. Trimming removed 7 bases from V and 1 base from J, with 7 bases in between. Looked up from germline, CDR1 is LNHDA and CDR2 is SQIVND (reference sequence). The CDR3 loop is CASTVANTEAFF. The CDR3 DNA reads as TGTGCCAGTACAGTCGCGAACACTGAAGCTTTCTTT.

In its sample, this clone was seen once. The chain uses TRBV13 and TRBJ1-3; D gene unclear. CDR3 size: 12 residues. The germline V and J ends were trimmed by 5 bases and 12 bases, with 14 bases remaining between them. Per the germline V gene, CDR1 is PRHDT and CDR2 is FYEKMQ (reference sequence). The CDR3 protein is CASSLGSFDIYF. CDR3 sequence (DNA): TGTGCCAGCAGCCTCGGGTCCTTTGACATATATTTT.

The chain joins TRBV6-5 to TRBJ1-1, with a possible D match to TRBD1 (6 bases). The CDR3 consists of 14 residues. The germline CDR1 and CDR2 sequences are MNHEY and SVGAGI. V was clipped by 0 bases and J by 1 base, with 6 bases between them. The CDR3 region has the DNA TGTGCCAGCAGTTACTCGACAGGGAACACTGAAGCTTTCTTT. Protein product: CASSYSTGNTEAFF.

The rearrangement uses TRBV10-3 and TRBJ2-5; D perhaps matches TRBD1 (7 bases). The CDR3 runs 12 residues. V was shortened by 8 bases and J by 7 bases, with 14 bases between the two germline ends. In germline, CDR1 is ENHRY, CDR2 SYGVKD. CDR3 loop: CAIGTPGGTQYF. In nucleotides, the CDR3 is TGTGCCATCGGGACTCCAGGGGGGACCCAGTACTTC.

The V gene is TRBV7-8, the J gene TRBJ2-7, with 9 nucleotides matching TRBD1. V gave up 5 bases and J gave up 8 bases; unmatched junction bases: 10. The germline V gene has CDR1 SGHVS and CDR2 FQNEAQ. CDR3 length: 14 amino acids. The chain's CDR3 is CASSGPGQGSQQYF. The CDR3 nucleotides read TGTGCCAGCAGCGGACCGGGACAGGGTTCCCAGCAGTACTTC.

The rearrangement joins TRBV27 to TRBJ1-5, with D possibly matching TRBD1 (6 bases). The V end lost 7 bases, the J end lost 7 bases, and 20 bases lay between the germline ends. The CDR3 runs to 15 residues. In germline, CDR1 is MNHEY, CDR2 SMNVEV (reference sequence). The CDR3 sequence: CASTPGGQGGQPQHF. The CDR3 region has the DNA TGTGCCAGCACCCCGGGGGGGCAGGGTGGACAGCCCCAGCATTTT.

The chain is built from TRBV5-1 and TRBJ1-2; TRBD1 matches at 10 bases. Trimming cost V 0 bases and J 7 bases; bases outside gene matches: 3. The CDR3 contains 14 residues. Germline-derived CDR1 and CDR2 are SGHRS and YFSETQ. Here the CDR3 reads CASSLEGQGFGYTF. The CDR3 DNA reads as TGCGCCAGCAGCTTGGAGGGACAGGGGTTTGGCTACACCTTC.

This clone was recorded a few times. The V call is TRBV2, the J call TRBJ2-1; no definite D call. With 5 bases removed from V and 0 bases from J, the gap between germline ends came to 5 bases. This CDR3 comprises 13 residues. Looked up from germline, CDR1 is SNHLY and CDR2 is FYNNEI. CDR3 sequence reads: CASSLSSYNEQFF. Here the CDR3 DNA reads TGTGCCAGCAGTCTAAGCTCCTACAATGAGCAGTTCTTC.

The V call is TRBV15, the J call TRBJ2-1; a possible D gene is TRBD2 (6 bases). CDR1 is LNHNV, CDR2 YYDKDF, per germline (reference sequence). CDR3 length equals 17 residues. The V end was cut by 2 bases, the J end by 2 bases, with 16 bases between. The CDR3 sequence: CATSRLGGTKAYNEQFF. CDR3 DNA: TGTGCCACCAGCAGACTCGGAGGGACCAAAGCCTACAATGAGCAGTTCTTC.

The J gene is TRBJ2-7, the V gene TRBV30; D gene uncertain. Germline V CDR1 and CDR2: GTSNPN, SVGIG (reference sequence). The CDR3 covers 13 residues. Trimming took off 0 bases at V and 4 bases at J, with 10 bases between the two ends. The CDR3 sequence: CAWSVASSYEQYF. The DNA for the CDR3 is TGTGCCTGGAGTGTAGCATCCTCTTACGAGCAGTACTTC.

CDR3 loop: CASSFGVGGGTGELFF. CDR3 sequence (DNA): TGTGCCAGCAGCTTCGGGGTGGGGGGGGGCACCGGGGAGCTGTTTTTT. The chain links TRBV7-8 to TRBJ2-2, with TRBD2 identical over 7 bases. After removal of 3 bases from V and 4 bases from J, the junction contained 8 bases not matched to a gene. Per germline, CDR1 SGHVS and CDR2 FQNEAQ. This CDR3 region has 16 residues.

The genes are TRBV30 and TRBJ1-6; 7 bases align to TRBD1. This CDR3 is built from 14 residues. Germline loops: CDR1 GTSNPN, CDR2 SVGIG (reference sequence). CDR3 region: CAVPGGSYNSPLHF. The CDR3 DNA sequence: TGTGCAGTACCAGGGGGCTCCTATAATTCACCCCTCCACTTT.

The gene calls are TRBV28 and TRBJ1-3, with D hard to call. In germline, CDR1 is MDHEN, CDR2 SYDVKM. The CDR3 runs 15 residues. Trimming cost V 7 bases and J 0 bases, with 13 bases left between them. The CDR3 region has the DNA TGTGCCAGCAAACTGAAAAGCTACTCTGGAAACACCATATATTTT. This sequence encodes CASKLKSYSGNTIYF.

The chain uses TRBV29-1 and TRBJ1-2; 8 bases align to TRBD1. Trimming removed 4 bases from V and 7 bases from J; junction bases left unmatched: 11. From germline, CDR1 is SQVTM and CDR2 ANQGSEA. CDR3 length: 14 amino acids. The CDR3, as DNA: TGCAGCGTTGGTTCCGGACAGGGTATGAGTGGCTACACCTTC. It translates to CSVGSGQGMSGYTF.

The chain is built from TRBV29-1 and TRBJ1-1, with a tentative D call TRBD1 (5 bases). The CDR3 length is 14 residues. Germline assignment: CDR1 SQVTM and CDR2 ANQGSEA. The V and J ends lost 8 bases and 6 bases respectively, with 22 bases between them. The CDR3: CSTRGGVDASEAFF. Written as DNA, the CDR3 is TGCAGCACTCGGGGAGGGGTAGACGCGTCTGAAGCTTTCTTT.

V is TRBV2 and J is TRBJ2-3; 9 bases are a match to TRBD2. V shed 6 bases and J 1 base; nucleotides not matched to a gene: 5. The CDR3 is 15 residues long. CDR1 SNHLY and CDR2 FYNNEI come from the germline V gene. The CDR3 loop reads CASRETSGRTDTQYF. CDR3 DNA: TGTGCCAGCAGGGAGACTAGCGGACGCACAGATACGCAGTATTTT.